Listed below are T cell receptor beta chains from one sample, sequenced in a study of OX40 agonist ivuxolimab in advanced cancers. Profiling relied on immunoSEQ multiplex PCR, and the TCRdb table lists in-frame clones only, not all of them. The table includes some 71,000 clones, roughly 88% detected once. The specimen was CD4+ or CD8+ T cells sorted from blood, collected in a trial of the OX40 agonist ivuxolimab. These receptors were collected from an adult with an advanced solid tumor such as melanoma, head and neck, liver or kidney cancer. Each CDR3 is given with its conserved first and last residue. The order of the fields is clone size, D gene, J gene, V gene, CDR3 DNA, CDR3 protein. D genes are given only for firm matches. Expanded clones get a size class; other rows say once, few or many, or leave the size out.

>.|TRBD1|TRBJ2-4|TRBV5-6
TGTGCCAGCAGCGCAGGACAGGGGAGGGCGGTCATTCAGTACTTC
CASSAGQGRAVIQYF
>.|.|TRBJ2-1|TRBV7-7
TGTGCCAGCAGCTTATACGGTTCCTACAATGAGCAGTTCTTC
CASSLYGSYNEQFF
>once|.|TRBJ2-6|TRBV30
TGTGCCTGGAGTGTACCTAATACCTCTGGGGCCAACGTCCTGACTTTC
CAWSVPNTSGANVLTF
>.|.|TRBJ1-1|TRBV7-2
TGTGCCAGCAGCTCTAATGTGGGGGCCGGTGAAGCTTTCTTT
CASSSNVGAGEAFF
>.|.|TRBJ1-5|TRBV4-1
TGCGCCAGCAGCCAAGTCACAGGCTTTTACAATCAGCCCCAGCATTTT
CASSQVTGFYNQPQHF
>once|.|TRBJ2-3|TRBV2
TGTGCCAGCAAGGACGACGGCCGGGGGCTTTATACGCAGTATTTT
CASKDDGRGLYTQYF
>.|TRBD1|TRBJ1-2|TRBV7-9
TGTGCCAGCAGCCCGGGACAGGGCCTAATCCTCTATGGCTACACCTTC
CASSPGQGLILYGYTF
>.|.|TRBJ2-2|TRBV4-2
TGTGCCAGCAGCCAAGGTCGGAACACCGGGGAGCTGTTTTTT
CASSQGRNTGELFF
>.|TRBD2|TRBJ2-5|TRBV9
TGTGCCAGCAGCGCTAGCGGGGGGGCCGGAGAGACCCAGTACTTC
CASSASGGAGETQYF
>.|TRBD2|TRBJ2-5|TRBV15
TGTGCCACCAGCAGAGATCTTGGGGCTAGCGGGGGGGCCGAATACTTC
CATSRDLGASGGAEYF
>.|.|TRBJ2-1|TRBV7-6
TGTGCCAGCAGCTTAGTAACAGACCACGAGCAGTTCTTC
CASSLVTDHEQFF
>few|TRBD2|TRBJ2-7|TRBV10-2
TGCGCCAGCAGTCCAGGGACTAGCGGGGGGGTTAGTCACGAGCAGTACTTC
CASSPGTSGGVSHEQYF
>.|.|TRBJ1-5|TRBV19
TGTGCCAGTCAACGGGACATTTCTTTAAGCAATCAGCCCCAGCATTTT
CASQRDISLSNQPQHF
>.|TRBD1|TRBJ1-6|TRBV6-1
TGTGCCAGCAGTGCGTTCTCCCCCGGACAGGGGAATTCACCCCTCCACTTT
CASSAFSPGQGNSPLHF
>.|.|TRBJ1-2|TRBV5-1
TGCGCCAGCAGCGAGCGGGACCTTGCAGGCGGCTACACCTTC
CASSERDLAGGYTF
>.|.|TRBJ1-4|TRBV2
TGTGCCAGCTCGAGTGCAACTAATGAAAAACTGTTTTTT
CASSSATNEKLFF
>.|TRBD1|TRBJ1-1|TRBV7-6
TGTGCCAGCAGCTTAGCCCCCCAATTTCAGGGGGCAGGGACTGAAGCTTTCTTT
CASSLAPQFQGAGTEAFF
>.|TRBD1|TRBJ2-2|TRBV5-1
TGCGCCAGCAGCCCTCGACAGGGCGGCACCGGGGAGCTGTTTTTT
CASSPRQGGTGELFF
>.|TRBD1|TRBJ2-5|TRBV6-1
TGTGCCAGCAGTGAAGGTCGGTACAGGGGGGAGCAGTACTTC
CASSEGRYRGEQYF
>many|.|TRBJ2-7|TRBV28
TGTGCCAGCAGTTTCCGCTCCTACGAGCAGTACTTC
CASSFRSYEQYF
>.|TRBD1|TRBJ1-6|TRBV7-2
TGTGCCAGCAGCTTGGGGACAGGGGCCCTATCGTATTCACCCCTCCACTTT
CASSLGTGALSYSPLHF
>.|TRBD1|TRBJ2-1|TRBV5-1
TGCGCCAGCAGCCTGTTAAGCGGGACAGGGGGTTACAATGAGCAGTTCTTC
CASSLLSGTGGYNEQFF
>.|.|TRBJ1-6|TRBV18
TGTGCCAGCTCACAAAGGGCGGAATCACCCCTCCACTTT
CASSQRAESPLHF
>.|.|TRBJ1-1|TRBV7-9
TGTGCCGGAGTACGGGACGGGGGCACTGAAGCTTTCTTT
CAGVRDGGTEAFF
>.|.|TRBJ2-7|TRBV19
TGTGCCAGTAGTATGCAGTACGCCTACGAGCAGTACTTC
CASSMQYAYEQYF
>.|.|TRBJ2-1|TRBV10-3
TGTGCCATCAGCAACGGGGGCTCCTACAATGAGCAGTTCTTC
CAISNGGSYNEQFF
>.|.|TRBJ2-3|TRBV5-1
TGCGCCAGCGGCGGTTCGAATACGCAGTATTTT
CASGGSNTQYF
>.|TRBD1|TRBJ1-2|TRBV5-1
TGCGCCAGCAGCTTGGCAGGGGGCTATGGCTACACCTTC
CASSLAGGYGYTF
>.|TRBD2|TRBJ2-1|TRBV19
TGTGCCAGTAGTCCGGGACTAGCGGGGAATGAGCAGTTCTTC
CASSPGLAGNEQFF
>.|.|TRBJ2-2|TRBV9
TGTGCCAGCAGCGTAGCCACAGCGAACACCGGGGAGCTGTTTTTT
CASSVATANTGELFF
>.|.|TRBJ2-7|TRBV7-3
TGTGCCAGCAGCTTAAACGCAGGGGCCATGGGGGAGCAGTACTTC
CASSLNAGAMGEQYF
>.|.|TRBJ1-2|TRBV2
TGTGCCAGCAGCCCCGACGGAAACTATGGCTACACCTTC
CASSPDGNYGYTF
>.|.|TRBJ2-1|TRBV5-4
TGTGCCAGCAGCCTGAATGGGGGGGCATCCTACAATGAGCAGTTCTTC
CASSLNGGASYNEQFF
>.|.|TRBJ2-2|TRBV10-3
TGTGCCATCAGTGACCGGGGGCGTTCAACCGGGGAGCTGTTTTTT
CAISDRGRSTGELFF
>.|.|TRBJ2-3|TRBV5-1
TGCGCCAGCAGCTCCCGGACAGTCGACACAGATACGCAGTATTTT
CASSSRTVDTDTQYF
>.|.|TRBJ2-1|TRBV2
TGTGCCAGCATCCCGGACAGTAACAATGAGCAGTTCTTC
CASIPDSNNEQFF
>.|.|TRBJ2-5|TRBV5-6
TGTGCCAGCAGCTTGGTACCGGGGGCGAGGGAGACCCAGTACTTC
CASSLVPGARETQYF
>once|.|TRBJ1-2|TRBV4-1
TGCGCCAGCAGCCAGACGGGGGCTAACTATGGCTACACCTTC
CASSQTGANYGYTF
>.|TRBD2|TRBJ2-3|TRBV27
TGTGCCAGCAGTTTTCGGAGACTAGCGGGGGGGCTTGCAGATACGCAGTATTTT
CASSFRRLAGGLADTQYF
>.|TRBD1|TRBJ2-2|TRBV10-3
TGTGCCATCACCCCAACAGGGGGCGAGAGCACCGGGGAGCTGTTTTTT
CAITPTGGESTGELFF
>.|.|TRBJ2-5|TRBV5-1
TGCGCCAGCAGTTCGAGGGACCAAGAGACCCAGTACTTC
CASSSRDQETQYF
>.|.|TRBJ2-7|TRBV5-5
TGTGCCAGCAGCTTCCCTTCGGCAGCGGAAGACCCCTACGAGCAGTACTTC
CASSFPSAAEDPYEQYF
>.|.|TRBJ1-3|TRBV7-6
TGTGCCAGCAGCCCTCGACCATTGAACACCATATATTTT
CASSPRPLNTIYF
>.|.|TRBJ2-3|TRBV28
TGTGCCAGCATTCCTCGAAATTCATACGGGCTAGGCACAGATACGCAGTATTTT
CASIPRNSYGLGTDTQYF
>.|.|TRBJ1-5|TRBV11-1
TGTGCCAGCAGCTTAGATCAGGGCCTCAATCAGCCCCAGCATTTT
CASSLDQGLNQPQHF
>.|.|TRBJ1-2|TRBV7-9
TGTGCCAGCAGTTCAACGCGGGGGAGGGGCTACACCTTC
CASSSTRGRGYTF
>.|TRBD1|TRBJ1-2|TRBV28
TGTGCCAGCAGTCCACCTGGGACAGGGGGCCATGGCTACACCTTC
CASSPPGTGGHGYTF
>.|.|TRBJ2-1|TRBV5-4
TGTGCCAGCAACCACAATTCGCCGTTCTTC
CASNHNSPFF
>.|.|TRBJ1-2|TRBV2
TGTGCCAGCGAATCTAACTATGGCTACACCTTC
CASESNYGYTF
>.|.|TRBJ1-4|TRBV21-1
TGTGCCAGCAAGTCCGGACGGGGGCCCAATGAAAAACTGTTTTTT
CASKSGRGPNEKLFF
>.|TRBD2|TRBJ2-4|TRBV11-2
TGTGCCAGCAGCCCCCGCCCGGGGCGGGGGGGCCTTAACATTCAGTACTTC
CASSPRPGRGGLNIQYF
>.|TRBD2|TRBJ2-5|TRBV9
TGTGCCAGCAGCTCGGGACTACAAGAGACCCAGTACTTC
CASSSGLQETQYF
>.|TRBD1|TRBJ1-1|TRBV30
TGTGCCTGGACTACAGGGGGCGGTTATTCGTGGACTGAAGCTTTCTTT
CAWTTGGGYSWTEAFF
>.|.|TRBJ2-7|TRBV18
TGTGCCAGCTCACCCCGGGACTCTACCTACGAGCAGTACTTC
CASSPRDSTYEQYF
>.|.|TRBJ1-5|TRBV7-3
TGTGCCAGCAGCCTACAGCCAGGTCAGCCCCAGCATTTT
CASSLQPGQPQHF
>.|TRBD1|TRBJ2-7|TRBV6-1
TGTGCCAGCAGGGAGGTAGGGGGCCCCTACGAGCAGTACTTC
CASREVGGPYEQYF
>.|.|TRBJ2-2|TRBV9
TGTGCCAGCAGCGTAGGCCCCACCGGGGAGCTGTTTTTT
CASSVGPTGELFF
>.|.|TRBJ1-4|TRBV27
TGTGCCAGCAGTAATCAGGGGTCGGCTAATGAAAAACTGTTTTTT
CASSNQGSANEKLFF
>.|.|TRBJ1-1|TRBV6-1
TGTGCCAGCAGTGAACAACCCCGGGGGTTGAAGACTGAAGCTTTCTTT
CASSEQPRGLKTEAFF